These T cell receptor beta chains were read from a single sample in a study of blood T cells in healthy people across ages. TCRdb reanalysed the 5' RACE reads using MiXCR and keeps one entry per CDR3 protein. This sample has approximately 1.5 million distinct CDR3 sequences, with about 35% found just once. The sample was blood. The origin of the receptors is a woman in her twenties or thirties in good health. Both conserved end residues are part of each CDR3. A D gene is named only where the DNA matches it firmly. Clone size is shown for a subset of rows, as once, few, many or a class of expanded clone.

TRBJ2-1	NA	TRBV24-1	TRBD2	TGTGCCACCAGTGATGATAGCGGGAGTTATTGGGAGCAGTTCTTC	CATSDDSGSYWEQFF
TRBJ1-5	NA	TRBV6-1	TRBD1	TGTGCCAGCAGCCCGACAGGGGCGTATCCCCAGCATTTT	CASSPTGAYPQHF
TRBJ2-1	NA	TRBV2	TRBD2	TGTGCCAGCAGTACTAGCGGGGGGGCTGGGTATGAGCAGTTCTTC	CASSTSGGAGYEQFF
TRBJ2-5	NA	TRBV12-3/TRBV12-4	TRBD2	TGTGCCAGCAGCTATGGGACTAGCGGACCTCACGAGACCCAGTACTTC	CASSYGTSGPHETQYF
TRBJ2-5	NA	TRBV5-1	NA	TGCGCCAGCAGCCCCTTTGGGGGGACGTGGGGAGAGACCCAGTACTTC	CASSPFGGTWGETQYF
TRBJ2-1	NA	TRBV20-1	NA	TGCAGTGCTAGAGTTCAGGGGGGTAATGAGCAGTTCTTC	CSARVQGGNEQFF
TRBJ1-2	few	TRBV5-6	NA	TGTGCCAGCAGCTTGGCCGAGGGCGCGGGGATCGGTCTCGATGGCTACACCTTC	CASSLAEGAGIGLDGYTF
TRBJ2-5	NA	TRBV2	TRBD1	TGTGCCAGCAACAGGGGGCTGGAGACCCAGTACTTC	CASNRGLETQYF
TRBJ2-1	NA	TRBV10-3	TRBD2	TGTGCCACAAGGACTAGCGGGGGCAGCTCCTACAATGAGCAGTTCTTC	CATRTSGGSSYNEQFF
TRBJ2-3	few	TRBV29-1	NA	TGCAGCGTTGAAGGGTCTAGCATCGGCACAGATACGCAGTATTTT	CSVEGSSIGTDTQYF
TRBJ1-2	few	TRBV7-6	TRBD1	TGTGCCAGCAGCTCCAGGGGGGGCTTAGACTATGGCTACACCTTC	CASSSRGGLDYGYTF
TRBJ1-5	few	TRBV27	NA	TGTGCCAGCAGTAGAGGGCAGATGAACAATCAGCCCCAGCATTTT	CASSRGQMNNQPQHF
TRBJ2-1	NA	TRBV28	TRBD2	TGTGCCAGCAGGACTAGCGGGAGGGCCGATGAGCAGTTCTTC	CASRTSGRADEQFF
TRBJ2-5	NA	TRBV5-1	NA	TGCGCCAGCAGCGATGCACAGGTGTCGGAGACCCAGTACTTC	CASSDAQVSETQYF
TRBJ1-5	NA	TRBV27	NA	TGTGCCAGCAGCATGGAGGGATCAACGCCCCAGCATTTT	CASSMEGSTPQHF
TRBJ2-7	few	TRBV6-1	NA	TGTGCCAGCAGTGAATTGTGGGAGCAGTACTTC	CASSELWEQYF
TRBJ1-5	few	TRBV6-1	TRBD1	TGTGCCAGCAGGGGTGAACAGGGGGCGTCTCTGAGCAATCAGCCCCAGCATTTT	CASRGEQGASLSNQPQHF
TRBJ1-6	NA	TRBV27	NA	TGTGCCAGCAGTTTATCCCCTCAGGGCGGTAATTCACCCCTCCACTTT	CASSLSPQGGNSPLHF
TRBJ2-5	NA	TRBV12-5	NA	TGTGCTAGTGGTTTGGGTGGGGGATACCAAGAGACCCAGTACTTC	CASGLGGGYQETQYF
TRBJ2-5	few	TRBV11-2	NA	TGTGCCAGCAGCTTAGGAACGGTGGGGTTAGAGACCCAGTACTTC	CASSLGTVGLETQYF
TRBJ1-1	NA	TRBV12-3/TRBV12-4	TRBD1	TGTGCCAGCACCTCGACAGGGACAGGGAACACTGAAGCTTTCTTT	CASTSTGTGNTEAFF
TRBJ2-5	NA	TRBV20-1	NA	TGCAGTGCTAGACCTTCCCGGCTATCCCAAGAGACCCAGTACTTC	CSARPSRLSQETQYF
TRBJ2-5	NA	TRBV27	NA	TGTGCCAGCAGCCGCCACGGCAGCCAAGAGACCCAGTACTTC	CASSRHGSQETQYF
TRBJ2-5	NA	TRBV7-8	NA	TGTGTCAGCAGCTCCCGAGAATTCCAAGAGACCCAGTACTTC	CVSSSREFQETQYF